Listed below are T cell receptor beta chains from one sample, sequenced in a study of blood T cell repertoires in COVID-19. Produced via immunoSEQ multiplex PCR; TCRdb's table is partial and in-frame only. Of roughly 68,000 clones in the sample, about nine tenths are singletons; the top ten hold about 6.4%. What was sequenced was peripheral blood. The receptors here all came from an older woman with acute or convalescent COVID-19. Each CDR3 is given with its conserved first and last residue. Each record gives: V gene, J gene, CDR3 protein.

V gene: TRBV7-8
J gene: TRBJ1-1
CDR3 protein: CASSPQNTEAFF

V gene: TRBV7-9
J gene: TRBJ2-2
CDR3 protein: CASHTGSGGSNTGELFF

V gene: TRBV12-3/TRBV12-4
J gene: TRBJ1-1
CDR3 protein: CASSYNGEAFF

V gene: TRBV28
J gene: TRBJ1-2
CDR3 protein: CASSLPDRGGYGYTF

V gene: TRBV19
J gene: TRBJ1-5
CDR3 protein: CASSLQGARNQPQHF

V gene: TRBV2
J gene: TRBJ1-3
CDR3 protein: CASSEHQGGYTIYF

V gene: TRBV7-9
J gene: TRBJ2-1
CDR3 protein: CASSTRGSGGLNEQFF

V gene: TRBV28
J gene: TRBJ1-1
CDR3 protein: CASSDRDRGRHEAFF

V gene: TRBV6-1
J gene: TRBJ1-1
CDR3 protein: CASSETGGMGNTEAFF

V gene: TRBV30
J gene: TRBJ2-1
CDR3 protein: CAWSPGALPSGGNEQFF

V gene: TRBV12-3/TRBV12-4
J gene: TRBJ1-2
CDR3 protein: CASSPANYGYTF

V gene: TRBV30
J gene: TRBJ1-5
CDR3 protein: CAWRPSGQVFNQPQHF

V gene: TRBV29-1
J gene: TRBJ1-2
CDR3 protein: CSVARQGSGYTF

V gene: TRBV5-4
J gene: TRBJ1-2
CDR3 protein: CASSLGTGALPSMNYGYTF

V gene: TRBV6-5
J gene: TRBJ2-3
CDR3 protein: CASRGPSTDTQYF

V gene: TRBV7-2
J gene: TRBJ1-5
CDR3 protein: CASSPAPGLRRGQPQHF

V gene: TRBV11-2
J gene: TRBJ1-1
CDR3 protein: CASSLGQQGRTEAFF

V gene: TRBV2
J gene: TRBJ1-6
CDR3 protein: CASVREVDSPLHF

V gene: TRBV28
J gene: TRBJ1-2
CDR3 protein: CASSRTGKDYGYTF

V gene: TRBV18
J gene: TRBJ1-3
CDR3 protein: CASSPQNGNTIYF

V gene: TRBV4-3
J gene: TRBJ2-1
CDR3 protein: CASSQDRGLAELYNEQFF

V gene: TRBV4-3
J gene: TRBJ2-3
CDR3 protein: CASSQDMAGAADTQYF

V gene: TRBV7-9
J gene: TRBJ2-6
CDR3 protein: CASTTPGQGPNSGANVLTF

V gene: TRBV10-3
J gene: TRBJ2-7
CDR3 protein: CAISEGRSSYEQYF

V gene: TRBV7-2
J gene: TRBJ2-5
CDR3 protein: CASSGAGTGFQETQYF

V gene: TRBV6-2/TRBV6-3
J gene: TRBJ1-5
CDR3 protein: CASSYSGQAGGYSNQPQHF

V gene: TRBV29-1
J gene: TRBJ2-7
CDR3 protein: CSAYQGHEQYF

V gene: TRBV5-1
J gene: TRBJ2-1
CDR3 protein: CASSFGTGGSDEQFF

V gene: TRBV12-3/TRBV12-4
J gene: TRBJ2-7
CDR3 protein: CASSLGPPEEQYF

V gene: TRBV6-6
J gene: TRBJ2-3
CDR3 protein: CASSYWEGTSTDTQYF

V gene: TRBV11-3
J gene: TRBJ2-3
CDR3 protein: CASSQALDSTDTQYF

V gene: TRBV29-1
J gene: TRBJ2-1
CDR3 protein: CSVSWTSGGAYEQFF

V gene: TRBV28
J gene: TRBJ1-5
CDR3 protein: CASRPGTVNQPQHF